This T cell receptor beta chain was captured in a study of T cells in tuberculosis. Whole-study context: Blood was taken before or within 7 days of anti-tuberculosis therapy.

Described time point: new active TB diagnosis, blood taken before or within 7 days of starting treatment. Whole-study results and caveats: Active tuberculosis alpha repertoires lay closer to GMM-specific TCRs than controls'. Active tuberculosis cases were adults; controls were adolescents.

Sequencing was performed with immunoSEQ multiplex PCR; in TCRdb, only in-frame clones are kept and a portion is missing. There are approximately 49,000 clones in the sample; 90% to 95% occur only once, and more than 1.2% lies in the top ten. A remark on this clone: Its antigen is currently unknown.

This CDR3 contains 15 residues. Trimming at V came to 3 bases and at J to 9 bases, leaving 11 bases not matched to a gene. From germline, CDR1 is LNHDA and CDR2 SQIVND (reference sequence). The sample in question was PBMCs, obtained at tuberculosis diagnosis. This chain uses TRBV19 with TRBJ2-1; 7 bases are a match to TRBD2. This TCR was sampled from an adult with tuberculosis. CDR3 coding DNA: TGTGCCAGTAGTATCCGGCGGGAGAAACGGGTTGAGCAGTTCTTC. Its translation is CASSIRREKRVEQFF.